Below, one TCR beta chain is given with its context. Per the study methods: It was from reference gene primer amplification that nucleated cell counts were estimated. TCRdb's table, derived via immunoSEQ multiplex PCR, lists solely in-frame clones and lacks some. The DNA was the basis for D and trimming; V, J and clone size are from that table. This table has about 350,000 clones, around nine tenths appearing once. V was clipped by 0 bases and J by 7 bases; unmatched bases: 5. CDR1 is SGDLS, CDR2 YYNGEE, per germline. This CDR3 has 14 amino acids. The data were taken from a study of blood T cell repertoires in COVID-19.

The clonotype comes from a woman in her twenties or thirties who had been exposed to COVID-19. J is TRBJ1-1 and V is TRBV9; 8 positions agree with TRBD1. Sequenced: PBMCs or T cells enriched from blood (not recorded which). The CDR3 DNA reads as TGTGCCAGCAGCGTAGACCCTGGACAGGGTGAAGCTTTCTTT. Amino acid sequence: CASSVDPGQGEAFF.